Sequencing of this TCR beta chain was carried out in a study of Ad26.COV2.S vaccination and SARS-CoV-2 variants. General observations from the study: Following vaccination, spike-specific CD8+ and CD4+ T cell responses reportedly exhibited substantial breadth.

The CDR3 is made up of 16 amino acids. The germline CDR1 and CDR2 sequences are SNHLY and FYNNEI. The V gene end was trimmed by 10 bases and the J gene end by 3 bases; junction bases not matched to a gene: 16. Described treatment: roughly 19 received Ad26.COV2.S at low or high dose, single or two shots; about 5 received placebo; per-sample allocation not given. Collection of samples fell on day 63 after the first vaccine or placebo injection. The donor's status was that of an adult aged 18-55 years in Boston. About this clone itself: Its antigen is currently unknown.

Measured with immunoSEQ multiplex PCR; TCRdb has only the in-frame clones, and not every one. The sample lists hundreds of thousands of clones; approximately 90% were seen once. This sequence was found in a person aged 18-65 years who received the Ad26.COV2.S COVID-19 vaccine or a placebo. The chain carries TRBV2 and TRBJ2-7, with TRBD1 matching over 9 bases. This sample comprised peripheral blood, obtained in a trial of Ad26.COV2.S vaccine versus placebo. The CDR3: CAMEIFGTGLHYEQYF. As DNA, the CDR3 is TGTGCCATGGAGATTTTCGGGACAGGGCTCCACTACGAGCAGTACTTC.